This TCR beta chain comes out of a study of blood T cell repertoires in COVID-19. Study-wide context: Acute-phase and convalescent COVID-19 samples originated in the United States, Italy and Spain.

Assay used: immunoSEQ multiplex PCR; TCRdb lists only in-frame clones, some missing. The table has 430,000 or so clones, 88% seen once. Ages ranged from about 18 to 89 years, with residence in about two dozen US areas. What was sequenced was PBMCs or T cells enriched from blood (not recorded which). The clonotype comes from a woman aged 40 to 49 who had recovered from COVID-19.

The CDR3 loop is CASSEGAPRLVNEQFF. The DNA for the CDR3 is TGTGCCAGCAGTGAGGGAGCTCCGCGTTTAGTCAATGAGCAGTTCTTC. The chain links TRBV6-4 to TRBJ2-1, with D maybe TRBD2 (5 bases). V lost 3 bases and J 6 bases, leaving 18 bases between the germline ends. The CDR3 spans 16 residues. Germline V CDR1 and CDR2: MRHNA, SNTAGT.